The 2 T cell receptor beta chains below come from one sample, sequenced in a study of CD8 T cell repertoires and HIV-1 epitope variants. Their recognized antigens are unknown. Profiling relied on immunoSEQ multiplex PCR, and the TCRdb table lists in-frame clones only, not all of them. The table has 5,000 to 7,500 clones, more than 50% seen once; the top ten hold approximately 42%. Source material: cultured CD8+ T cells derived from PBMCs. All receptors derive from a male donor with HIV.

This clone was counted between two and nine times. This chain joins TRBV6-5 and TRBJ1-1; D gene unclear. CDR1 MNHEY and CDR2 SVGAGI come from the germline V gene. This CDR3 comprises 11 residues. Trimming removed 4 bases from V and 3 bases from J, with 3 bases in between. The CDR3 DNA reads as TGTGCCAGCAGTTCCTACACTGAAGCTTTCTTT. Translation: CASSSYTEAFF.

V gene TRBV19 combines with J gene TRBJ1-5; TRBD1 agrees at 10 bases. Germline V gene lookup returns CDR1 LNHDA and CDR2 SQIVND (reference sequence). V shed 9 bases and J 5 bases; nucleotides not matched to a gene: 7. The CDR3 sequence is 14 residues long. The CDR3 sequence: CASRGTGEHQPQHF. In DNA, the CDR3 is TGTGCCAGCAGGGGGACAGGGGAGCATCAGCCCCAGCATTTT.